This T cell receptor (beta chain) was profiled in a study of T-cell reconstitution after alpha-beta-depleted transplantation in children. The authors prepared the TCRbeta library with unique molecular identifiers. MiXCR, run by TCRdb on the PCR reads, gives a single entry per CDR3 protein. This table holds about 610,000 distinct CDR3 sequences, about 10% found once. The source material was PBMCs from the stem cell graft donor, sampled from the stem cell graft. This TCR was recovered from a human donor who donated a stem cell graft to a child with acute myeloid leukemia.

The CDR3 loop reads CASSLGQYNQPQHF. CDR3 sequence (DNA): TGTGCCAGCAGTTTAGGACAGTACAATCAGCCCCAGCATTTT. This sequence joins TRBV12-3 or TRBV12-4 and TRBJ1-5, with D possibly being TRBD1 (5 bases). The CDR3 covers 14 residues. Trimming stripped 1 base from V and 3 bases from J, with 7 bases between.